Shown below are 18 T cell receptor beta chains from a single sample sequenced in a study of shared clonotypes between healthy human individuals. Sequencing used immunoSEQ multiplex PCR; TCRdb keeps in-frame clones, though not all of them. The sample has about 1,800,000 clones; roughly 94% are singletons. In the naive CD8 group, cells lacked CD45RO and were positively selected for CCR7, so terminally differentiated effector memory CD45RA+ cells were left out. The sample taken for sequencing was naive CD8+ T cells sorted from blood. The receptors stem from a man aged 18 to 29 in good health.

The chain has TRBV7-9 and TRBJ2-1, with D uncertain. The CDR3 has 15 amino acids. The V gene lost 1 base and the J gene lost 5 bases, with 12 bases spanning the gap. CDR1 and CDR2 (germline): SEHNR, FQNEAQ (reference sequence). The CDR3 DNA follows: TGTGCCAGCAGCTTAGTCGCCAGGCCGGACAATGAGCAGTTCTTC. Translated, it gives CASSLVARPDNEQFF. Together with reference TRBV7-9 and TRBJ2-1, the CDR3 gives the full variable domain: DTGVSQNPRHKITKRGQNVTFRCDPISEHNRLYWYRQTLGQGPEFLTYFQNEAQLEKSRLLSDRFSAERPKGSFSTLEIQRTEQGDSAMYLCASSLVARPDNEQFFGPGTRLTVL.

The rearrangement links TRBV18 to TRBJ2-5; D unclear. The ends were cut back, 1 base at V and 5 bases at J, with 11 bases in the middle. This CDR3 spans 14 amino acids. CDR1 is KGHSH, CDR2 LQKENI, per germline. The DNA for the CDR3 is TGTGCCAGCTCACCACAGGGTTCCGGGGAGACCCAGTACTTC. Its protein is CASSPQGSGETQYF.

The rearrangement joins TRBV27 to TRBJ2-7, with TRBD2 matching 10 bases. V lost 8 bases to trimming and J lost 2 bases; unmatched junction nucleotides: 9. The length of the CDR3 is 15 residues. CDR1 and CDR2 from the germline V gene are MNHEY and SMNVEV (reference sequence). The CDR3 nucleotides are TGTGCCAGCGGATCTAGCGGGGGACCGACCTACGAGCAGTACTTC. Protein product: CASGSSGGPTYEQYF.

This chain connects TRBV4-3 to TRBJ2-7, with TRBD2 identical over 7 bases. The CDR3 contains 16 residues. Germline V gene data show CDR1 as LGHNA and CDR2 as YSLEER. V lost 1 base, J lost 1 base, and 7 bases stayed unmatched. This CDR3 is CASSQVWGGSSYEQYF. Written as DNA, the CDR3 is TGCGCCAGCAGCCAAGTTTGGGGCGGGAGTTCCTACGAGCAGTACTTC.

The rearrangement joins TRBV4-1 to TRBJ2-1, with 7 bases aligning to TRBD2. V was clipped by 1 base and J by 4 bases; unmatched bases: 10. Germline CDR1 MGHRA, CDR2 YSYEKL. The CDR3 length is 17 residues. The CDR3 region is CASSQGREGLGYNEQFF. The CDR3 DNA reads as TGCGCCAGCAGCCAAGGAAGGGAGGGCCTCGGTTACAATGAGCAGTTCTTC.

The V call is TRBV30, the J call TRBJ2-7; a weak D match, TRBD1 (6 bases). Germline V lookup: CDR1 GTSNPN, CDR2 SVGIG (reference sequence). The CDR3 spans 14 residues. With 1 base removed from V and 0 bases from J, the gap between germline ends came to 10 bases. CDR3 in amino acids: CAWSGGQSSYEQYF. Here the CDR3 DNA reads TGTGCCTGGAGTGGGGGACAAAGCTCCTACGAGCAGTACTTC.

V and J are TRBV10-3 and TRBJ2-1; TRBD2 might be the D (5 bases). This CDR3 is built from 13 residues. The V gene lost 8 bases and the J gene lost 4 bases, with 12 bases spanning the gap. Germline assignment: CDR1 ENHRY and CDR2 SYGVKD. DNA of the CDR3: TGTGCCATCGGAGGACCGTTATACAATGAGCAGTTCTTC. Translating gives CAIGGPLYNEQFF.

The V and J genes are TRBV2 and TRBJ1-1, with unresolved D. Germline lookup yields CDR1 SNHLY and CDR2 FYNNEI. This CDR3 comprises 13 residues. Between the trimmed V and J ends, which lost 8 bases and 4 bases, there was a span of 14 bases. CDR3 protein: CASAWRLATEAFF. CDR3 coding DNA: TGTGCCAGCGCCTGGAGGTTGGCCACTGAAGCTTTCTTT.

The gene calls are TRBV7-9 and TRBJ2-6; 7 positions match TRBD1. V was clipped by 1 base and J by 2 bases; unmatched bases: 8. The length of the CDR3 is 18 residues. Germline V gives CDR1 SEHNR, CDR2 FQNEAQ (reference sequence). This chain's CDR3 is CASSLGATGAAGANVLTF. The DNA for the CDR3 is TGTGCCAGCAGCTTAGGAGCCACAGGGGCGGCTGGGGCCAACGTCCTGACTTTC.

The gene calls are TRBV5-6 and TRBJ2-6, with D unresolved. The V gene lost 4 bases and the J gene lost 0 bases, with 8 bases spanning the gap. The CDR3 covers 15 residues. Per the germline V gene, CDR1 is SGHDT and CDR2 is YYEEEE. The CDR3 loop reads CASSLQNSGANVLTF. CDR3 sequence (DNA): TGTGCCAGCAGCCTCCAGAACTCTGGGGCCAACGTCCTGACTTTC.

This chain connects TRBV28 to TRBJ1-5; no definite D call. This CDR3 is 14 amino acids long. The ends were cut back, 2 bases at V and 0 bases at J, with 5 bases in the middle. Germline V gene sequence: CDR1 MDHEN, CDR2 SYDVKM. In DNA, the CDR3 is TGTGCCAGCAGTTTACACGATAGCAATCAGCCCCAGCATTTT. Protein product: CASSLHDSNQPQHF.

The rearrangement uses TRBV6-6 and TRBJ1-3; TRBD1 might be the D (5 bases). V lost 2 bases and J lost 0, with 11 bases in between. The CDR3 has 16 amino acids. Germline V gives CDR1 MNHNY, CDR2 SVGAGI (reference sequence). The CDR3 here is CASSYPDSRSGNTIYF. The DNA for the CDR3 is TGTGCCAGCAGTTACCCCGACAGCCGCTCTGGAAACACCATATATTTT.

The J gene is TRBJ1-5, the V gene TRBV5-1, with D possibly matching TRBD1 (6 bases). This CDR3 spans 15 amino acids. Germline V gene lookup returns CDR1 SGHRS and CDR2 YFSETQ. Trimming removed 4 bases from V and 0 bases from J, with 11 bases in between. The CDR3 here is CASSRTVYSNQPQHF. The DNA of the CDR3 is TGCGCCAGCAGCCGGACAGTTTATAGCAATCAGCCCCAGCATTTT.

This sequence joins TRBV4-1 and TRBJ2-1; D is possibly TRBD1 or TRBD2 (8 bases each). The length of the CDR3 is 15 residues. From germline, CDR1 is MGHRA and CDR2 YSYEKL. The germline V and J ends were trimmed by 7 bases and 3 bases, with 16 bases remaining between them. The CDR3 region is CASTQGAGGYNEQFF. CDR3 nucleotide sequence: TGCGCCAGCACCCAGGGGGCGGGAGGCTACAATGAGCAGTTCTTC.

The DNA for the CDR3 is TGTGCCACCAGCACCACCCTCTGGGACCGGGACACAGATACGCAGTATTTT. This translates into CATSTTLWDRDTDTQYF. This sequence joins TRBV15 and TRBJ2-3; D is perhaps TRBD1 or TRBD2 (5 bases each). V was trimmed by 4 bases and J by 2 bases, leaving 19 bases between them. Germline lookup yields CDR1 LNHNV and CDR2 YYDKDF (reference sequence). This CDR3 is 17 amino acids long.

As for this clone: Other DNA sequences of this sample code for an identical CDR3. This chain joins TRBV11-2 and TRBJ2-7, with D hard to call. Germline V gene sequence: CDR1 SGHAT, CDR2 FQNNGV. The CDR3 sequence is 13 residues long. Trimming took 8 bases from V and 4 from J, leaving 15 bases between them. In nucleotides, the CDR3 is TGTGCCAGCTCGCTCGGAGCTGGTTACGAGCAGTACTTC. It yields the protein CASSLGAGYEQYF.

DNA for the CDR3: TGTGCCAGCAGTTACTCGGGGAGGTCGAATGAAGCTTTCTTT. Amino acids: CASSYSGRSNEAFF. The chain has TRBV6-5 and TRBJ1-1; no clear D gene. From germline, CDR1 is MNHEY and CDR2 SVGAGI. Trimming took 0 bases from V and 7 from J, leaving 12 bases between them. The CDR3 sequence is 14 residues long.

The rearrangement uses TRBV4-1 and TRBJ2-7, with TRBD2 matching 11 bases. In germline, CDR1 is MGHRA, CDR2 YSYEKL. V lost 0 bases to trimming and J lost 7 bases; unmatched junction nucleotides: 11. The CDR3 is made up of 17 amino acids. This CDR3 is CASSQEPLAGGSSEQYF. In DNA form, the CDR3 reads TGCGCCAGCAGCCAAGAGCCGTTAGCGGGGGGGTCTTCAGAGCAGTACTTC.